The 22 T cell receptor beta chains below all came from one sample that was sequenced in a study of T cells in Graves' hyperthyroidism and ophthalmopathy. Researchers took RNA transcripts and amplified the TCR beta CDR3 regions from them. The study used the HTBI primer set for a first-round RT-PCR of the TCR CDR3. TCRdb passed the multiplex PCR reads through MiXCR, listing each CDR3 protein once. The sample shows 700,000 to 850,000 distinct CDR3 sequences, under 45% of them seen only once. The sample comprised blood. The origin of the receptors is a woman aged 40 to 50 with Graves' hyperthyroidism.

This clonotype has at least ten counts. V is TRBV20-1 and J is TRBJ1-2, with 9 nucleotides matching TRBD1. Germline values: CDR1 DFQATT, CDR2 SNEGSKA (reference sequence). This CDR3 has 13 residues. The V and J ends lost 3 bases and 5 bases, in that order; junction bases with no gene match: 4. The CDR3 DNA is TGCAGTGCTAGCCGACAGGGGGGTTATGGCTACACCTTC. Amino acid sequence: CSASRQGGYGYTF.

The V and J genes are TRBV29-1 and TRBJ2-1; 7 bases are shared with TRBD1. J was trimmed by 8 bases and V by 8 bases; bases with no gene match: 15. Germline CDR1 and CDR2: SQVTM and ANQGSEA. The CDR3 sequence is 14 residues long. In DNA, the CDR3 is TGCAGCAGTTACACACTCCGCGGACAGGATGAGCAGTTCTTC. This translates into CSSYTLRGQDEQFF.

As concerns this clonotype: Germline and junction disagree at one end, which may indicate a read error. The chain employs TRBV12-3 or TRBV12-4 and TRBJ1-1; D is unresolved. This CDR3 spans 13 amino acids. The DNA of the CDR3 is TGTGCCAGCAGGTTAGGATCGAGGACTGAAGCTTTCTTT. This gives the protein CASRLGSRTEAFF.

This clonotype occurred a few times. The chain recombines TRBV19 with TRBJ1-2; perhaps TRBD1 as D (5 bases). Between the trimmed V and J ends, which lost 6 bases and 3 bases, there was a span of 17 bases. CDR1 is LNHDA and CDR2 is SQIVND in the germline V gene (reference sequence). This CDR3 is 15 amino acids long. In DNA, the CDR3 is TGTGCCAGTAGGGGGGGAGAAGGTTATCACTATGGCTACACCTTC. It translates to CASRGGEGYHYGYTF. Based on the CDR3 plus reference TRBV19 and TRBJ1-2, the full variable domain is DGGITQSPKYLFRKEGQNVTLSCEQNLNHDAMYWYRQDPGQGLRLIYYSQIVNDFQKGDIAEGYSVSREKKESFPLTVTSAQKNPTAFYLCASRGGEGYHYGYTFGSGTRLTVV.

The genes are TRBV20-1 and TRBJ2-2, with a weak D call TRBD2 (5 bases). Germline-derived CDR1 and CDR2 are DFQATT and SNEGSKA (reference sequence). This CDR3 spans 14 amino acids. Trimming removed 2 bases from V and 8 bases from J, with 15 bases in between. The CDR3 loop reads CSARPTGEYGELFF. The CDR3 DNA reads TGCAGTGCTAGACCTACCGGGGAGTATGGGGAGCTGTTTTTT.

This clonotype was seen at least ten times. The chain uses TRBV29-1 and TRBJ1-4; 8 positions agree with TRBD1. The germline V gene encodes CDR1 SQVTM and CDR2 ANQGSEA. V dropped 4 bases and J dropped 7; count of bases not matched to a gene: 5. The CDR3 sequence is 13 residues long. CDR3 nucleotide sequence: TGCAGCGTTGGCGCCGGGACAGGTGAAAAACTGTTTTTT. It yields the protein CSVGAGTGEKLFF.

V is TRBV7-6 and J is TRBJ2-7; 7 positions agree with TRBD2. V gave up 1 base and J gave up 3 bases; unmatched junction bases: 6. This CDR3 has 15 residues. The V gene's germline CDR1 is SGHVS and CDR2 FNYEAQ. In DNA, the CDR3 is TGTGCCAGCAGCTTAGAAGCGGGGAGAATCTACGAGCAGTACTTC. This gives the protein CASSLEAGRIYEQYF.

This chain connects TRBV19 to TRBJ2-7, with D uncertain. V was cut by 3 bases and J by 3 bases, with 6 bases left in between. The germline V gene has CDR1 LNHDA and CDR2 SQIVND (reference sequence). The CDR3 contains 12 residues. CDR3: CASSMDGYEQYF. CDR3 in DNA: TGTGCCAGTAGTATGGACGGCTACGAGCAGTACTTC.

The gene calls are TRBV14 and TRBJ2-7, with D possibly being TRBD1 (6 bases). Germline V gene sequence: CDR1 SGHDN, CDR2 FVKESK. The V end lost 4 bases, the J end lost 4 bases, and 23 bases lay between the germline ends. The CDR3 loop spans 17 amino acids. This CDR3 is CASSPKVGFGTQYEQYF. The CDR3 bases are TGTGCCAGCAGCCCGAAAGTAGGTTTTGGGACACAGTACGAGCAGTACTTC.

This rearrangement joins TRBV7-2 to TRBJ2-2; 7 nucleotides agree with TRBD2. Germline assignment: CDR1 SGHTA and CDR2 FQGNSA. V was clipped by 6 bases and J by 5 bases; unmatched bases: 6. This CDR3 contains 14 residues. The CDR3, as DNA: TGTGCCAGCAGGGGGAGGGGCATGACCGGGGAGCTGTTTTTT. Its translation: CASRGRGMTGELFF.

Points on this clonotype: One end of the junction fails to match germline, which may point to a read error. V usage is TRBV5-4 and J usage is TRBJ1-2; possible D gene TRBD1, 6 bases. Germline V lookup: CDR1 SGHNT, CDR2 YYREEE (reference sequence). The CDR3 loop spans 15 amino acids. CDR3 nucleotides: TGCGCCGGCAGCCAAGTGACAGGTTATAACTATGGCTACACCTTC. Residues: CAGSQVTGYNYGYTF.

At least ten counts were recorded for this clonotype. V and J are TRBV29-1 and TRBJ1-2; 9 positions match TRBD1. The CDR3 loop spans 13 amino acids. CDR1 is SQVTM, CDR2 ANQGSEA, per germline. The junction had 2 bases not matched to a gene; V was cut back by 6 bases and J by 0 bases. The CDR3 loop is CSVRQGANYGYTF. Here the CDR3 DNA reads TGCAGCGTGCGACAGGGGGCTAACTATGGCTACACCTTC.

Many counts were recorded for this clonotype. CDR3 residues: CATSGAGANVLTF. CDR3 DNA: TGTGCCACCTCTGGAGCTGGGGCCAACGTCCTGACTTTC. The gene calls are TRBV28 and TRBJ2-6; D gene uncertain. Germline assignment: CDR1 MDHEN and CDR2 SYDVKM. The V end lost 10 bases, the J end lost 2 bases, and 9 bases lay between the germline ends. This CDR3 spans 13 amino acids.

This clonotype was seen a handful of times. One end of the junction is discordant with germline, which a read error may explain. The chain links TRBV7-3 to TRBJ2-7; maybe TRBD1 (6 bases). CDR3 length equals 16 residues. Per the germline V gene, CDR1 is SGHTA and CDR2 is FQGTGA. CDR3 amino acids: CASSQEGELTSYEQYF. DNA for the CDR3: TGCGCCAGCAGCCAAGAGGGGGAGCTGACCTCCTACGAGCAGTACTTC.

On this clonotype itself: This may come from a read error, since a much larger clone is one base off. The chain employs TRBV20-1 and TRBJ1-1; TRBD1 matches 7 bases. This CDR3 is built from 13 residues. CDR1 is DFQATT, CDR2 SNEGSKA, per germline (reference sequence). The ends lost 0 bases at V and 9 bases at J; junction bases unmatched: 7. The CDR3 nucleotides are TGCAGTGCTAGAGAGACAGGGCCTGGGAAAGCTTTCTTT. Amino acid sequence: CSARETGPGKAFF.

The chain recombines TRBV6-2 or TRBV6-3 with TRBJ1-6; D unclear. CDR1 and CDR2 (germline): MNHEY, SVGEGT. The V gene lost 6 bases and the J gene lost 9 bases, with 18 bases spanning the gap. The CDR3 consists of 15 residues. CDR3 region: CASSVNPGVGSPLHF. The CDR3 nucleotides read TGTGCCAGCAGCGTAAATCCAGGTGTCGGTTCACCCCTCCACTTT.

Many counts were recorded for this clonotype. The chain joins TRBV14 to TRBJ1-4, with D uncertain. V shed 3 bases and J shed 3 bases, with 5 bases lying between them. Germline CDR1 reads SGHDN; CDR2 reads FVKESK. The CDR3 covers 13 residues. The CDR3 sequence: CASSHTANEKLFF. The CDR3 DNA follows: TGTGCCAGCAGCCATACGGCTAATGAAAAACTGTTTTTT.

The J gene is TRBJ2-5, the V gene TRBV20-1, with 10 bases fitting TRBD1. TRBJ2-1 matches the DNA end more closely, so the J call is doubtful. The CDR3 spans 14 residues. Germline V CDR1 and CDR2: DFQATT, SNEGSKA (reference sequence). Written as DNA, the CDR3 is TGCAGTGCTGTTGGACAGGGGGTTTACAATGAGCAGTTCTTC. It is translated as CSAVGQGVYNEQFF.

This clonotype was seen at least ten times. This chain uses TRBV7-2 with TRBJ1-1; D unresolved. Trimming left V 4 bases short and J 2 bases short, with 14 bases between. The CDR3 covers 15 residues. Germline V gene data show CDR1 as SGHTA and CDR2 as FQGNSA. This CDR3 reads CASSSRRTVNTEAFF. The DNA for the CDR3 is TGTGCCAGCAGCTCACGGCGGACGGTAAACACTGAAGCTTTCTTT.

This clonotype was found once. The chain links TRBV7-7 to TRBJ1-5; D not resolved. The CDR3 covers 14 residues. The germline CDR1 and CDR2 sequences are SSHAT and FNYEAQ (reference sequence). Trimming stripped 4 bases from V and 9 bases from J, with 16 bases between. CDR3 amino acids: CASSSATADRPQHF. As DNA, the CDR3 is TGTGCCAGCAGCTCAGCGACGGCTGATCGGCCCCAGCATTTT.

J is TRBJ1-5 and V is TRBV19; 7 bases are shared with TRBD1. With V trimmed by 7 bases and J by 0 bases, 6 bases remained unmatched. This CDR3 spans 15 amino acids. CDR1 is LNHDA and CDR2 is SQIVND in the germline V gene (reference sequence). CDR3 DNA: TGTGCCAGTAACGACAGGGCCTTTAGCAATCAGCCCCAGCATTTT. Amino acid sequence: CASNDRAFSNQPQHF.

The rearrangement uses TRBV28 and TRBJ1-5, with D perhaps matching TRBD1 (6 bases). The V end was cut by 7 bases, the J end by 6 bases, with 13 bases between. The CDR3 sequence is 13 residues long. Germline V gene data show CDR1 as MDHEN and CDR2 as SYDVKM. The CDR3 DNA reads as TGTGCCAGCAACCTCAGGGGAGTTCAGCCCCAGCATTTT. Its protein is CASNLRGVQPQHF.